These 26 T cell receptor beta chains came from one sample sequenced in a study of cytomegalovirus exposure and HLA in healthy donors. TCRdb's copy holds only in-frame clones and misses some; the assay was immunoSEQ multiplex PCR. The table includes 130,000 or so clones, 70% to 90% detected once. The sequenced material came from PBMCs. All receptors come from a woman aged 30 to 39 in good health and CMV-seronegative.

The rearrangement joins TRBV4-2 to TRBJ1-1; the D gene is possibly TRBD1 (6 bases). V was cut by 2 bases and J by 0 bases, with 13 bases left in between. Germline V gives CDR1 LGHNA, CDR2 YNFKEQ. The CDR3 has 16 amino acids. The CDR3 sequence is CASSQLSGGVNTEAFF. For the CDR3, the DNA is TGTGCCAGCAGCCAACTCTCGGGGGGCGTGAACACTGAAGCTTTCTTT.

CDR3 sequence: CASSHPGGSGELFF. CDR3 nucleotides: TGTGCCAGCAGTCACCCCGGAGGTTCCGGGGAGCTGTTTTTT. The chain is built from TRBV25-1 and TRBJ2-2; perhaps TRBD2 as D (5 bases). Germline V lookup: CDR1 MGHDK, CDR2 SYGVNS. This CDR3 has 14 residues. V was shortened by 5 bases and J by 6 bases, with 13 bases between the two germline ends.

The V gene is TRBV11-2, the J gene TRBJ1-2; 8 nucleotides match TRBD1. From germline, CDR1 is SGHAT and CDR2 FQNNGV. CDR3 length: 15 amino acids. After removal of 5 bases from V and 3 bases from J, the junction contained 8 bases not matched to a gene. CDR3 nucleotide sequence: TGTGCCAGCAGCCGGTCGGACAGGGTCGACTATGGCTACACCTTC. Its translation: CASSRSDRVDYGYTF. The whole variable domain, filled in from reference TRBV11-2 and TRBJ1-2, reads EAGVAQSPRYKIIEKRQSVAFWCNPISGHATLYWYQQILGQGPKLLIQFQNNGVVDDSQLPKDRFSAERLKGVDSTLKIQPAKLEDSAVYLCASSRSDRVDYGYTFGSGTRLTVV.

The rearrangement uses TRBV7-8 and TRBJ2-2; TRBD1 aligns across 7 bases. Germline V gene sequence: CDR1 SGHVS, CDR2 FQNEAQ. The length of the CDR3 is 14 residues. Trimming cost V 6 bases and J 4 bases; bases outside gene matches: 5. CDR3 sequence (DNA): TGTGCCAGCAGTCTTACAGGGGTCACCGGGGAGCTGTTTTTT. Translation gives CASSLTGVTGELFF.

The gene calls are TRBV12-5 and TRBJ1-2; unclear D gene. Germline values: CDR1 LGHNT, CDR2 FRNRAP. Trimming removed 1 base from V and 2 bases from J, with 23 bases in between. The CDR3 has 19 residues. In DNA form, the CDR3 reads TGTGCTAGTGGTTTGGCGTTCGAATGGATCATCGGCGGGAACTATGGCTACACCTTC. Its protein product is CASGLAFEWIIGGNYGYTF.

The count of this clone is one. J is TRBJ2-2 and V is TRBV7-2, with D possibly matching TRBD2 (7 bases). Trimming left V 5 bases short and J 4 bases short, with 14 bases between. The CDR3 is made up of 15 amino acids. CDR1 is SGHTA and CDR2 is FQGNSA in the germline V gene. The CDR3 nucleotides are TGTGCCAGCAGCCTTGAAGGGGGGGCCACCGGGGAGCTGTTTTTT. Translating it yields CASSLEGGATGELFF.

This chain uses TRBV6-5 with TRBJ1-3; D unclear. V was trimmed by 6 bases and J by 7 bases, leaving 13 bases between them. This CDR3 spans 13 amino acids. Germline V gives CDR1 MNHEY, CDR2 SVGAGI. CDR3 DNA sequence: TGTGCCAGCAGCACAACCGTTTCCAACACCATATATTTT. Encoded protein: CASSTTVSNTIYF.

This clone was picked up one time. The rearrangement uses TRBV5-1 and TRBJ1-1; D gene uncertain. Trimming took off 0 bases at V and 9 bases at J, with 12 bases between the two ends. From germline, CDR1 is SGHRS and CDR2 YFSETQ. This CDR3 has 13 amino acids. The CDR3 coding sequence is TGCGCCAGCAGCTTGGAGGATCCTGGGCAAGCTTTCTTT. The encoded protein is CASSLEDPGQAFF.

The chain carries TRBV5-1 and TRBJ1-2, with unresolved D. V lost 1 base and J lost 4, with 11 bases in between. Germline V gene data show CDR1 as SGHRS and CDR2 as YFSETQ. CDR3 length: 14 residues. CDR3 DNA: TGCGCCAGCAGCTTGAAGGAGTTCGGCTATGGCTACACCTTC. Translation: CASSLKEFGYGYTF.

This clone was observed a handful of times. This rearrangement joins TRBV6-4 to TRBJ2-7; TRBD1 agrees at 8 bases. The CDR3 length is 17 residues. Germline CDR1 MRHNA, CDR2 SNTAGT. V gave up 7 bases and J gave up 3 bases; unmatched junction bases: 17. CDR3 sequence: CASKPPVRTGLCYEQYF. CDR3 in DNA: TGTGCCAGCAAACCCCCGGTCCGGACAGGGTTGTGCTACGAGCAGTACTTC.

The V and J genes are TRBV12-5 and TRBJ1-6, with D perhaps matching TRBD1 (6 bases). Germline CDR1 reads LGHNT; CDR2 reads FRNRAP. The length of the CDR3 is 17 residues. V lost 6 bases, J lost 5 bases, and 20 bases lay in between. The CDR3: CASGTTKTGDDNSPLHF. The DNA of the CDR3 is TGTGCTAGTGGCACGACCAAGACAGGCGATGATAATTCACCCCTCCACTTT.

The V and J genes are TRBV7-2 and TRBJ2-5, with 9 bases that match TRBD2. V shed 2 bases, J shed 5 bases, and the junction held 6 bases outside the gene matches. Germline loops: CDR1 SGHTA, CDR2 FQGNSA. The CDR3 has 15 residues. The CDR3 here is CASSLQRGARETQYF. Here the CDR3 DNA reads TGTGCCAGCAGCTTACAGCGGGGGGCGAGGGAGACCCAGTACTTC.

This chain connects TRBV5-4 to TRBJ2-2; 7 bases agree with TRBD2. Germline lookup yields CDR1 SGHNT and CDR2 YYREEE (reference sequence). The CDR3 sequence is 15 residues long. V lost 1 base to trimming and J lost 6 bases; unmatched junction nucleotides: 6. Written as DNA, the CDR3 is TGTGCCAGCAGCTTGAAACGGGGGGAGCCCGGGGAGCTGTTTTTT. It encodes CASSLKRGEPGELFF. Complete variable domain (other parts from reference TRBV5-4 and TRBJ2-2): ETGVTQSPTHLIKTRGQQVTLRCSSQSGHNTVSWYQQALGQGPQFIFQYYREEENGRGNFPPRFSGLQFPNYSSELNVNALELDDSALYLCASSLKRGEPGELFFGEGSRLTVL.

This clone was counted a single time. The chain is built from TRBV6-1 and TRBJ2-3; TRBD2 aligns across 9 bases. V was pared by 3 bases and J by 4 bases, with 8 bases of the junction left unmatched. Germline V gives CDR1 MNHNS, CDR2 SASEGT. There are 16 residues in the CDR3. The CDR3 region is CASSENPSGGPDTQYF. The DNA for the CDR3 is TGTGCCAGCAGTGAGAACCCAAGCGGGGGGCCAGATACGCAGTATTTT.

The chain uses TRBV9 and TRBJ2-5, with TRBD2 as a possible D gene (7 bases). V lost 0 bases and J 4 bases, leaving 13 bases between the germline ends. This CDR3 region has 15 residues. The germline CDR1 and CDR2 sequences are SGDLS and YYNGEE. Here the CDR3 DNA reads TGTGCCAGCAGCGTAGCCGGGGGGCTGGGAGAGACCCAGTACTTC. It translates to CASSVAGGLGETQYF.

This chain uses TRBV9 with TRBJ2-7, with TRBD1 matching 7 bases. The CDR3 has 14 amino acids. Per the germline V gene, CDR1 is SGDLS and CDR2 is YYNGEE. With V trimmed by 4 bases and J by 6 bases, 10 bases remained unmatched. CDR3 DNA sequence: TGTGCCAGCAGCCCCGGGACAGTCGGGTCCGAGCAGTACTTC. Translation: CASSPGTVGSEQYF.

The rearrangement joins TRBV4-1 to TRBJ1-5; 9 nucleotides agree with TRBD1. V lost 0 bases and J lost 7; bases outside the gene matches: 13. This CDR3 spans 18 amino acids. CDR1 and CDR2 (germline): MGHRA, YSYEKL. CDR3: CASSQEVGGTGNRQPQHF. As DNA, the CDR3 is TGCGCCAGCAGCCAAGAAGTAGGTGGGACAGGGAACAGGCAGCCCCAGCATTTT.

CDR3: CASSLAGSEQFF. CDR3 coding DNA: TGTGCCAGCAGCTTGGCTGGTAGTGAGCAGTTCTTC. The chain is built from TRBV5-6 and TRBJ2-1; D is undetermined. Germline V gene data show CDR1 as SGHDT and CDR2 as YYEEEE. This CDR3 has 12 residues. V lost 0 bases and J 9 bases, leaving 7 bases between the germline ends. Based on the CDR3 plus reference TRBV5-6 and TRBJ2-1, the full variable domain is DAGVTQSPTHLIKTRGQQVTLRCSPKSGHDTVSWYQQALGQGPQFIFQYYEEEERQRGNFPDRFSGHQFPNYSSELNVNALLLGDSALYLCASSLAGSEQFFGPGTRLTVL.

The chain combines TRBV7-3 with TRBJ1-2, with TRBD1 matching over 8 bases. V dropped 0 bases and J dropped 8; count of bases not matched to a gene: 8. CDR1 is SGHTA and CDR2 is FQGTGA in the germline V gene. The CDR3 is 15 amino acids. DNA for the CDR3: TGTGCCAGCAGCTTAACGAATGTGGCAGGGGGCGGCTACACCTTC. Protein product: CASSLTNVAGGGYTF.

The rearrangement joins TRBV4-2 to TRBJ1-4, with 9 bases fitting TRBD1. CDR3 length: 19 amino acids. The V gene end was trimmed by 3 bases and the J gene end by 2 bases; junction bases not matched to a gene: 13. The V gene's germline CDR1 is LGHNA and CDR2 YNFKEQ. The CDR3 nucleotides read TGTGCCAGCAGCCAGGACCGGGACAGGGTCTTTGGGACTAATGAAAAACTGTTTTTT. Protein: CASSQDRDRVFGTNEKLFF.

The chain employs TRBV29-1 and TRBJ1-1; possibly TRBD1 for D (6 bases). Trimming took 0 bases from V and 7 from J, leaving 15 bases between them. This CDR3 is built from 14 residues. Germline lookup yields CDR1 SQVTM and CDR2 ANQGSEA. CDR3 region: CSVEDERAGVEAFF. The CDR3 coding sequence is TGCAGCGTTGAAGATGAGAGGGCAGGGGTTGAAGCTTTCTTT.

This clone was recorded a few times. The chain employs TRBV6-6 and TRBJ2-4; no reliable D call. The germline V and J ends were trimmed by 3 bases and 1 base, with 7 bases remaining between them. From germline, CDR1 is MNHNY and CDR2 SVGAGI (reference sequence). The CDR3 spans 14 residues. The DNA of the CDR3 is TGTGCCAGCAGTTATAACGCGGCCAAAAACATTCAGTACTTC. This translates into CASSYNAAKNIQYF.

The chain uses TRBV6-6 and TRBJ1-1; D gene unclear. CDR1 is MNHNY and CDR2 is SVGAGI in the germline V gene (reference sequence). This CDR3 spans 16 amino acids. The V end was cut by 2 bases, the J end by 2 bases, with 15 bases between. The CDR3 DNA follows: TGTGCCAGCAGTTACATGGCAGGCAACGGTAACACTGAAGCTTTCTTT. Residues: CASSYMAGNGNTEAFF.

This sequence joins TRBV18 and TRBJ2-1; D perhaps matches TRBD2 (6 bases). V was clipped by 6 bases and J by 0 bases, with 12 bases between them. The CDR3 covers 15 residues. CDR1 KGHSH and CDR2 LQKENI come from the germline V gene. CDR3 loop: CASSPAGSSYNEQFF. CDR3 DNA: TGTGCCAGCTCCCCGGCGGGAAGCTCCTACAATGAGCAGTTCTTC.

This clone occurred once. The chain is built from TRBV6-5 and TRBJ2-3; D may be TRBD2 (5 bases). The CDR3 extends over 14 amino acids. V gave up 2 bases and J gave up 1 base, with 7 bases separating them. In germline, CDR1 is MNHEY, CDR2 SVGAGI. The CDR3 is CASSYLARTDTQYF. The CDR3 nucleotides are TGTGCCAGCAGTTACCTAGCCCGCACAGATACGCAGTATTTT.

The V gene is TRBV11-2, the J gene TRBJ1-1; possibly TRBD1 for D (6 bases). This CDR3 spans 14 amino acids. V dropped 3 bases and J dropped 5 bases, with 13 bases sitting between them. From germline, CDR1 is SGHAT and CDR2 FQNNGV. DNA of the CDR3: TGTGCCAGCAGCTTTCAGGGGAAGGGGACTGAAGCTTTCTTT. This sequence encodes CASSFQGKGTEAFF. Full variable domain (missing parts from reference TRBV11-2 and TRBJ1-1): EAGVAQSPRYKIIEKRQSVAFWCNPISGHATLYWYQQILGQGPKLLIQFQNNGVVDDSQLPKDRFSAERLKGVDSTLKIQPAKLEDSAVYLCASSFQGKGTEAFFGQGTRLTVV.